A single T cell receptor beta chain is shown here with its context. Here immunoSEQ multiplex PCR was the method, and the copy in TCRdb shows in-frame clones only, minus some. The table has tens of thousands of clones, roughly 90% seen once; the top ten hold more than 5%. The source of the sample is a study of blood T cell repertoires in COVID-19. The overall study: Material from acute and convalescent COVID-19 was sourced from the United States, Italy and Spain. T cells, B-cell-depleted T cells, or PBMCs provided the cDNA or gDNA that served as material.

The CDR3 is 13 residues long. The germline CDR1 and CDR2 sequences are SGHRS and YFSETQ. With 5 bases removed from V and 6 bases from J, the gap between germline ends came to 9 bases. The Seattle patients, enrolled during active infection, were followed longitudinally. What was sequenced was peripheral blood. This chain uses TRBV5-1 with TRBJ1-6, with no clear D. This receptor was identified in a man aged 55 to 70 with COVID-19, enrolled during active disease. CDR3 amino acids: CASRTELNSPLHF. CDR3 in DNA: TGCGCCAGCAGAACAGAGCTTAATTCACCCCTCCACTTT.